This T cell receptor (beta chain) was sequenced during a study of vaccination effects on CD4 cells after COVID-19. Study results and limitations: Clones arising from infection and from vaccination showed marked clonal contraction late after vaccination.

A few counts support this clone. Its antigen is undetermined. Assay used: immunoSEQ multiplex PCR; TCRdb lists only in-frame clones, some missing. The table includes around 40,000 clones, approximately 70% detected once. CDR3 length equals 14 residues. CDR1 and CDR2 (germline): SGHDN, FVKESK. V gave up 2 bases and J gave up 1 base, with 6 bases separating them. ViraFEST used viral peptide pools to expand antigen-specific CD4+ T cells before sequencing. Subsequent to roughly 9 days of culture, CD4+ T cells were isolated. This person caught SARS-CoV-2 sometime from March to December 2020, and PCR testing confirmed the infection. Every well got 1.5 million to 2.5 million PBMC, which were grown with 10 IU/ml IL-2 and roughly 9.3 ug/ml peptides. A half-medium replacement with IL-2 medium was carried out on days 3 and 7.

The source material was CD4+ T cells from PBMCs cultured with a peptide pool, sampled before COVID-19 vaccination. This TCR was recovered from a human donor who had a prior SARS-CoV-2 infection. The J gene is TRBJ1-3, the V gene TRBV14; the D is unclear. Written as DNA, the CDR3 is TGTGCCAGCAGCCAATCGGGGTCTGGAAACACCATATATTTT. Translation gives CASSQSGSGNTIYF.